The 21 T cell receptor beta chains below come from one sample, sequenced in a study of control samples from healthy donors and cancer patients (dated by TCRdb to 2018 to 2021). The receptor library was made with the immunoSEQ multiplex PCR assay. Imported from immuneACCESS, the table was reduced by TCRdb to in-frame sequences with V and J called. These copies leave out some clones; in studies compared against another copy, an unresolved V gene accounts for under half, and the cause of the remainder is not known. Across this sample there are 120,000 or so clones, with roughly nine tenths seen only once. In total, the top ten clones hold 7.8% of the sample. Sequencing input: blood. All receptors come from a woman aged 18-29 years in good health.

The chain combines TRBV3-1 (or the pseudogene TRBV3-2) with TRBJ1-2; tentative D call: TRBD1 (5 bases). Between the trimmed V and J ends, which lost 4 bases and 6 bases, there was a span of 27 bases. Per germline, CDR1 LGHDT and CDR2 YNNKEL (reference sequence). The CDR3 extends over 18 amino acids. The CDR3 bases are TGTGCCAGCAGCCGCCCCTCAAGGTGGACACCTCCGTCGAATGGCTACACCTTC. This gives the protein CASSRPSRWTPPSNGYTF.

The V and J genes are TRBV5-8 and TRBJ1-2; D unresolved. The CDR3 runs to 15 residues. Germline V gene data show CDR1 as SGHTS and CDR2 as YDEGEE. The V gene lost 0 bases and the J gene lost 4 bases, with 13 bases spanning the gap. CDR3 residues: CASSLAYGNLYGYTF. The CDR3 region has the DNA TGTGCCAGCAGCTTGGCATACGGCAACCTCTATGGCTACACCTTC.

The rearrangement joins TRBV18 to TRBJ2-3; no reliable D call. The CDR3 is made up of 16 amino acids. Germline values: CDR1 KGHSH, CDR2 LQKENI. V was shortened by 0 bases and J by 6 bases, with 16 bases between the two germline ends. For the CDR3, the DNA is TGTGCCAGCTCACCACCCTCCCACGGTGGCGCGGATACGCAGTATTTT. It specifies CASSPPSHGGADTQYF.

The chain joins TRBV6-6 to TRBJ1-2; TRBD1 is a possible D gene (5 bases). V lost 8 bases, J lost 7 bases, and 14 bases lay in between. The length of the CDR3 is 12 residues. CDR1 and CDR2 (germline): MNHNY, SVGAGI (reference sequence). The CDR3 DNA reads TGTGCCAGCGGTACAGGTCTCGGTGGCTACACCTTC. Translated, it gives CASGTGLGGYTF.

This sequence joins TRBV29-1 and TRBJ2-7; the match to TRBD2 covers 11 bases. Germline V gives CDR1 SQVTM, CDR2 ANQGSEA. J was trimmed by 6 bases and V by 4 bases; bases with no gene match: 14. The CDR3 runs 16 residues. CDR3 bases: TGCAGCGTTGGAGGTAGCGGGGGGGCCTTAACTTCCGAGCAGTACTTC. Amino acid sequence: CSVGGSGGALTSEQYF.

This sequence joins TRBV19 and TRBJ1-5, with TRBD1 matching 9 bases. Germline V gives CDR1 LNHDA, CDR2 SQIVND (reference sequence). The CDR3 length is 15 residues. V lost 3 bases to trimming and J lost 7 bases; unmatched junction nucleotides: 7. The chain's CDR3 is CASSIGGTGSQPQHF. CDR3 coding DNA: TGTGCCAGTAGTATCGGCGGGACAGGGTCCCAGCCCCAGCATTTT.

CDR3 amino acids: CASSESRTGVRNSPLHF. Here the CDR3 DNA reads TGTGCCAGCAGTGAATCCCGTACAGGAGTTCGTAATTCACCCCTCCACTTT. V gene TRBV25-1 combines with J gene TRBJ1-6; D might be TRBD1 (5 bases). Trimming cost V 1 base and J 6 bases, with 16 bases left between them. The CDR3 sequence is 17 residues long. Germline-derived CDR1 and CDR2 are MGHDK and SYGVNS.

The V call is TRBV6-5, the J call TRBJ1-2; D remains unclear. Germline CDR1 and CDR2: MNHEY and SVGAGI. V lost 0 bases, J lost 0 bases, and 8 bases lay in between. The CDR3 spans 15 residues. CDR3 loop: CASSYSRPANYGYTF. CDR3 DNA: TGTGCCAGCAGTTACTCAAGGCCTGCTAACTATGGCTACACCTTC.

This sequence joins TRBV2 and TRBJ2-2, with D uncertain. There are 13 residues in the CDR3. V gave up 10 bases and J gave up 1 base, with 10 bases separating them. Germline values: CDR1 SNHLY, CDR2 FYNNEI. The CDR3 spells CAKKTENTGELFF. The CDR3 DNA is TGTGCCAAAAAGACGGAGAACACCGGGGAGCTGTTTTTT.

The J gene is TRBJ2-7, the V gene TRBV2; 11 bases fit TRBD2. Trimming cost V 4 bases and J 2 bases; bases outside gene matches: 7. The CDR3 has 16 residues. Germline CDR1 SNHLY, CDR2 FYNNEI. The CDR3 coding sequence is TGTGCCAGCAGTGGGACCGGGACTAGCGGCACCTACGAGCAGTACTTC. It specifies CASSGTGTSGTYEQYF. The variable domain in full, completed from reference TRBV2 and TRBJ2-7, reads EPEVTQTPSHQVTQMGQEVILRCVPISNHLYFYWYRQILGQKVEFLVSFYNNEISEKSEIFDDQFSVERPDGSNFTLKIRSTKLEDSAMYFCASSGTGTSGTYEQYFGPGTRLTVT.

The CDR3 here is CASSKGVIRTGGTDTQYF. The CDR3 DNA follows: TGTGCCAGCAGCAAAGGGGTAATACGGACAGGCGGCACAGATACGCAGTATTTT. The J gene is TRBJ2-3, the V gene TRBV21-1; the DNA was not compared with TRBD1, the D call given in the table. TRBV21-1 corresponds to a pseudogene. The CDR3 totals 18 residues.

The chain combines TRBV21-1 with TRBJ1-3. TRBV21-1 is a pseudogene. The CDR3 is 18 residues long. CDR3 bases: TGTGCCAGCGCTGAGCCTTATTCAATGAATCACTCTGGAAACACCATATATTTT. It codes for CASAEPYSMNHSGNTIYF.

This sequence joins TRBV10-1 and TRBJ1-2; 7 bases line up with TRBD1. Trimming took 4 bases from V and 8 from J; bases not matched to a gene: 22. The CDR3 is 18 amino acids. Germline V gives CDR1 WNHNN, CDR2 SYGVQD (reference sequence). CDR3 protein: CASSVRDRGNRLRKGYTF. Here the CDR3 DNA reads TGCGCCAGCAGTGTAAGGGACAGAGGGAACCGGCTTAGGAAAGGCTACACCTTC.

In DNA, the CDR3 is TGCGCCAGCAGTCAATCCCGAACCCGAAGGATTAATCTCGAGCAGTACTTC. Its translation: CASSQSRTRRINLEQYF. This rearrangement joins TRBV23-1 to TRBJ2-7; D is undetermined. TRBV23-1 is an ORF for which the function is uncertain. Trimming cost V 0 bases and J 6 bases, with 21 bases left between them. The CDR3 has 17 residues.

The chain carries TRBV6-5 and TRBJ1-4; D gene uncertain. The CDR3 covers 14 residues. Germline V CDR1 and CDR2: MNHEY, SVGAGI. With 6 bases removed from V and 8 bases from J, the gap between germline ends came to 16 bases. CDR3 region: CASSDTRQGEKLFF. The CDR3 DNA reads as TGTGCCAGCAGCGATACCCGACAAGGAGAAAAACTGTTTTTT.

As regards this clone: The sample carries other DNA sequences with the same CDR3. CDR3 bases: TGTGCCAGCAGCTTAGGTGGCTACGAGCAGTACTTC. It encodes CASSLGGYEQYF. The chain links TRBV5-4 to TRBJ2-7; the D is unclear. This CDR3 has 12 amino acids. The V end lost 2 bases, the J end lost 3 bases, and 6 bases lay between the germline ends. Germline V CDR1 and CDR2: SGHNT, YYREEE (reference sequence).

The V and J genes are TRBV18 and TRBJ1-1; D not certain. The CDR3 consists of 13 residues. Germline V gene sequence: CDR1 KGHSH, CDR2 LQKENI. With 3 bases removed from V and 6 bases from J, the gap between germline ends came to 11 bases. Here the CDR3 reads CASSPRSSPEAFF. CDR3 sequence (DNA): TGTGCCAGCTCACCGCGGTCGAGCCCTGAAGCTTTCTTT.

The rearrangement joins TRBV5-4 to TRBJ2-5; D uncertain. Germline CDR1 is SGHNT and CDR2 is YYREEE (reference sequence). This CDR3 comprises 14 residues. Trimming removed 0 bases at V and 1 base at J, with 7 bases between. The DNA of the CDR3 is TGTGCCAGCAGCTTGGTTTCTAGCCAAGAGACCCAGTACTTC. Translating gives CASSLVSSQETQYF.

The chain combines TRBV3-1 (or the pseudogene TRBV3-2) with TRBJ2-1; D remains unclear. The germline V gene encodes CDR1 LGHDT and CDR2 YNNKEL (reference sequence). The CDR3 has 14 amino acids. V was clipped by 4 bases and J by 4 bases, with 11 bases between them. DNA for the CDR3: TGTGCCAGCAGCCGGAGCAGGAGATACAATGAGCAGTTCTTC. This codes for CASSRSRRYNEQFF.

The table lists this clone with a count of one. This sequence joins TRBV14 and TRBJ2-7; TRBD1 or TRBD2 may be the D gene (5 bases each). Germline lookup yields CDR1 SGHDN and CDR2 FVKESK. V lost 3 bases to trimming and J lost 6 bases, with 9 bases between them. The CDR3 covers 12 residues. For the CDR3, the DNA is TGTGCCAGCAGCCATTCGGGACGCGAGCAGTACTTC. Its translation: CASSHSGREQYF.

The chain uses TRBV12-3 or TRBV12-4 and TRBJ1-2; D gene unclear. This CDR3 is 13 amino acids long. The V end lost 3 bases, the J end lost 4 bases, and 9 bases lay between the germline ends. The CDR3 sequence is CASSFQDSYGYTF. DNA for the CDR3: TGTGCCAGCAGTTTTCAGGATTCCTATGGCTACACCTTC.